The next 11 T cell receptor beta chains were all read from a single sample in a study of blood T cell repertoires in COVID-19. The data were produced by immunoSEQ multiplex PCR, yet TCRdb's version contains in-frame clones alone and is incomplete. The sample yields about 100,000 clones, approximately 90% seen once. Source material: peripheral blood. The receptors come from a middle-aged man with active COVID-19.

The rearrangement uses TRBV2 and TRBJ2-1, with 9 positions matching TRBD1. Germline CDR1 is SNHLY and CDR2 is FYNNEI. This CDR3 region has 13 residues. The V gene end was trimmed by 6 bases and the J gene end by 8 bases; junction bases not matched to a gene: 5. CDR3 region: CASSATGGDEQFF. The CDR3 coding sequence is TGTGCCAGCAGCGCGACAGGGGGTGATGAGCAGTTCTTC.

V is TRBV6-2 or TRBV6-3 and J is TRBJ2-2; D not resolved. The V end was cut by 2 bases, the J end by 1 base, with 2 bases between. The V gene's germline CDR1 is MNHEY and CDR2 SVGEGT. CDR3 length equals 13 residues. The CDR3 reads CASSYQNTGELFF. In DNA form, the CDR3 reads TGTGCCAGCAGTTACCAGAACACCGGGGAGCTGTTTTTT.

This clone was found a few times. The gene calls are TRBV5-1 and TRBJ2-6, with D tentatively TRBD2 (6 bases). The germline gives CDR1 SGHRS, CDR2 YFSETQ. This CDR3 comprises 15 residues. V was trimmed by 3 bases and J by 4 bases, leaving 11 bases between them. Here the CDR3 reads CASSWDSSGANVLTF. The CDR3 nucleotides are TGCGCCAGCAGCTGGGACTCGAGCGGGGCCAACGTCCTGACTTTC.

V is TRBV14 and J is TRBJ1-1; 9 bases map to TRBD1. The CDR3 has 15 residues. V gave up 1 base and J gave up 4 bases; unmatched junction bases: 4. Germline V gene data show CDR1 as SGHDN and CDR2 as FVKESK. Written as DNA, the CDR3 is TGTGCCAGCAGCCAAGCGGGACAGGGAGGCACTGAAGCTTTCTTT. Protein: CASSQAGQGGTEAFF.

The J gene is TRBJ2-3, the V gene TRBV19, with 9 bases fitting TRBD2. Germline trimming cut 6 bases from V and 0 bases from J; bases unmatched to any gene: 4. CDR3 size: 15 residues. Germline CDR1 is LNHDA and CDR2 is SQIVND (reference sequence). The CDR3 spells CASRLTSGSTDTQYF. CDR3 DNA sequence: TGTGCCAGTAGACTAACTAGCGGGAGCACAGATACGCAGTATTTT.

In its sample, this clone was seen a few times. The chain carries TRBV4-1 and TRBJ2-7, with 7 bases fitting TRBD2. Germline assignment: CDR1 MGHRA and CDR2 YSYEKL. The V gene end was trimmed by 0 bases and the J gene end by 2 bases; junction bases not matched to a gene: 4. This CDR3 is built from 15 residues. CDR3 DNA: TGCGCCAGCAGCCAAGATCCGAGCGGGGCCTACGAGCAGTACGTC. It yields the protein CASSQDPSGAYEQYV.

This clone was counted only a few times. J is TRBJ2-7 and V is TRBV4-1, with 8 bases matching TRBD1. This CDR3 spans 14 amino acids. J gave up 5 bases and V 0 bases, and 3 bases lay outside the gene matches. The germline CDR1 and CDR2 sequences are MGHRA and YSYEKL. The chain's CDR3 is CASSQDDRGHEQYF. CDR3 nucleotide sequence: TGCGCCAGCAGCCAAGATGACAGGGGTCACGAGCAGTACTTC.

This clone has more than one count but fewer than ten. This rearrangement joins TRBV2 to TRBJ2-7; the match to TRBD1 covers 7 bases. The CDR3 sequence is 14 residues long. The V gene end was trimmed by 2 bases and the J gene end by 1 base; junction bases not matched to a gene: 2. The germline V gene has CDR1 SNHLY and CDR2 FYNNEI. The CDR3 region is CASSEQGESYEQYF. The CDR3, as DNA: TGTGCCAGCAGTGAACAGGGGGAATCCTACGAGCAGTACTTC.

V and J are TRBV2 and TRBJ1-6, with D possibly being TRBD1 (6 bases). This CDR3 is built from 14 residues. Trimming left V 6 bases short and J 9 bases short, with 15 bases between. The germline V gene encodes CDR1 SNHLY and CDR2 FYNNEI. The CDR3 DNA sequence: TGTGCCAGCAGAGAGAGGACAGACGGTTCACCCCTCCACTTT. As protein: CASRERTDGSPLHF.

This chain joins TRBV4-1 and TRBJ1-5; D remains ambiguous. V lost 4 bases, J lost 1 base, and 26 bases lay in between. Per germline, CDR1 MGHRA and CDR2 YSYEKL. This CDR3 has 20 amino acids. The CDR3 protein is CASSPSVIRTGTRSNQPQHF. CDR3 DNA: TGCGCCAGCAGCCCAAGTGTAATCCGGACGGGCACTAGGAGCAATCAGCCCCAGCATTTT.

The J gene is TRBJ2-7, the V gene TRBV6-1; TRBD1 might be the D (5 bases). Trimming shortened V by 3 bases and J by 3 bases, and 24 bases separated the two germline ends. Per germline, CDR1 MNHNS and CDR2 SASEGT. The CDR3 loop spans 18 amino acids. The CDR3 DNA is TGTGCCAGCAGTGAGCGACAGATTTATACCTTATCATACTACGAGCAGTACTTC. Translating it yields CASSERQIYTLSYYEQYF.